The clone carrying this TCR beta chain has a handful of counts. Trimming pared 2 bases from V and 4 bases from J, leaving 11 bases between. The CDR3 is 14 amino acids. CDR1 KGHSH and CDR2 LQKENI come from the germline V gene. CD45RO-negative cells were positively selected for CCR7, leaving out terminally differentiated effector memory CD45RA+ cells. Recent acute infections and vaccinations were absent in the healthy HIV-negative adult donors. Assay used: immunoSEQ multiplex PCR; TCRdb lists only in-frame clones, some missing. The sample consists of some 2,100,000 clones, about 92% of them appearing once. This entry is derived from a study of shared clonotypes between healthy human individuals. Whole-study context: Each donor had three CD4 naive, three CD4 memory, two CD8 naive and one CD8 memory plate.

V usage is TRBV18 and J usage is TRBJ1-1; no firm D call. The sequence was obtained from a man between 18 and 29 years old in good health. Some clones in this sample may be carry-over from other donors' samples. The sequencing sample was made of naive CD8+ T cells from PBMCs. The CDR3 spells CASSPSAESTEAFF. The CDR3 DNA reads as TGTGCCAGCTCACCATCGGCAGAGAGCACTGAAGCTTTCTTT.